Following are 10 T cell receptor beta chains from one sample sequenced in a study of Ad26.COV2.S vaccination and SARS-CoV-2 variants. Method: immunoSEQ multiplex PCR; TCRdb's copy keeps in-frame clones and lacks some. The sample contains a few hundred thousand clones, 80% to 95% of which appear only once. Sample treatment: some 19 received Ad26.COV2.S at low or high dose, single or two shots; about five received placebo; per-sample allocation not given. The samples date from day 63 after the first vaccine or placebo injection. The sequencing used peripheral blood, collected in a trial of Ad26.COV2.S vaccine versus placebo. The source of these receptors is a person between 18 and 59 years old who received the Ad26.COV2.S COVID-19 vaccine or a placebo.

This clone has a single count. The chain employs TRBV24-1 and TRBJ2-2; the match to TRBD1 covers 11 bases. Germline lookup yields CDR1 KGHDR and CDR2 SFDVKD. Trimming at V came to 5 bases and at J to 4 bases, leaving 14 bases not matched to a gene. The CDR3 covers 19 residues. CDR3 bases: TGTGCCACCAGTGGGCTACGGGACAGGGGGTTTGGTGGCACCGGGGAGCTGTTTTTT. It specifies CATSGLRDRGFGGTGELFF.

The chain recombines TRBV9 with TRBJ2-2; 10 nucleotides align to TRBD1. The CDR3 is made up of 17 amino acids. Unmatched junction bases numbered 9, after V lost 4 bases and J lost 3 bases. The germline CDR1 and CDR2 sequences are SGDLS and YYNGEE. CDR3 sequence (DNA): TGTGCCAGCAGCCCAGGAGTGGGGACAGGGGACACCGGGGAGCTGTTTTTT. Amino acid sequence: CASSPGVGTGDTGELFF.

The J gene is TRBJ2-3, the V gene TRBV4-3; D uncertain. V lost 1 base and J lost 8, with 10 bases in between. The germline gives CDR1 LGHNA, CDR2 YSLEER. This CDR3 has 13 residues. The CDR3 region is CASSQGPLGTQYF. CDR3 DNA sequence: TGCGCCAGCAGCCAAGGGCCCCTAGGTACGCAGTATTTT.

The gene calls are TRBV2 and TRBJ1-1; weak D call: TRBD1 (5 bases). Trimming removed 4 bases from V and 2 bases from J, with 11 bases in between. Per the germline V gene, CDR1 is SNHLY and CDR2 is FYNNEI. The CDR3 has 14 residues. The chain's CDR3 is CASSGATANTEAFF. Written as DNA, the CDR3 is TGTGCCAGCAGTGGGGCGACAGCTAACACTGAAGCTTTCTTT.

The chain links TRBV6-5 to TRBJ1-2; D gene unclear. CDR3 length equals 13 residues. CDR1 is MNHEY and CDR2 is SVGAGI in the germline V gene. Trimming cost V 7 bases and J 8 bases, with 17 bases left between them. The chain's CDR3 is CASTRDRTFGYTF. The DNA for the CDR3 is TGTGCCAGCACCCGCGATCGGACGTTCGGCTACACCTTC.

The CDR3 nucleotides read TGTGCCAGCAGTGACCCCTCTGGGGCCAACGTCCTGACTTTC. It is translated as CASSDPSGANVLTF. This sequence joins TRBV6-4 and TRBJ2-6; D gene unclear. Trimming took off 2 bases at V and 0 bases at J, with 2 bases between the two ends. Germline lookup yields CDR1 MRHNA and CDR2 SNTAGT. This CDR3 has 14 amino acids.

V is TRBV19 and J is TRBJ2-4; D is possibly TRBD1 or TRBD2 (6 bases each). CDR1 LNHDA and CDR2 SQIVND come from the germline V gene (reference sequence). The V and J ends lost 10 bases and 0 bases respectively, with 16 bases between them. The CDR3 is 15 residues long. CDR3 residues: CATSSRGLAKNIQYF. CDR3 DNA: TGTGCCACCTCCTCCAGGGGACTAGCCAAAAACATTCAGTACTTC.

The chain joins TRBV5-1 to TRBJ2-3, with D perhaps matching TRBD1 or TRBD2 (5 bases each). V gave up 5 bases and J gave up 0 bases, with 13 bases separating them. The CDR3 sequence is 15 residues long. The germline V gene encodes CDR1 SGHRS and CDR2 YFSETQ. CDR3 DNA: TGCGCCAGCAGGTTCGGGGCTCTAAGCACAGATACGCAGTATTTT. Residues: CASRFGALSTDTQYF.

The chain combines TRBV5-4 with TRBJ2-2; D is possibly TRBD2 (6 bases). Trimming took 3 bases from V and 5 from J, leaving 11 bases between them. CDR1 is SGHNT, CDR2 YYREEE, per germline (reference sequence). This CDR3 is 14 amino acids long. CDR3 region: CASSYSGWTGELFF. In DNA, the CDR3 is TGTGCCAGCAGCTATAGCGGCTGGACCGGGGAGCTGTTTTTT.

The CDR3, as DNA: TGTGCCAGCTCCGTAGCGGGAGATAATGAGCAGTTCTTC. This translates into CASSVAGDNEQFF. This rearrangement joins TRBV18 to TRBJ2-1; TRBD2 aligns across 9 bases. The CDR3 totals 13 residues. Germline trimming cut 6 bases from V and 7 bases from J; bases unmatched to any gene: 4. Germline V CDR1 and CDR2: KGHSH, LQKENI.